A selection of T cell receptor beta chains follows, all from one sample in a study of radiotherapy plus CTLA-4 blockade in lung cancer. Assay used: immunoSEQ multiplex PCR; TCRdb lists only in-frame clones, some missing. The table has over 100,000 clones, approximately 90% seen once; the top ten hold under 8%. The sequenced sample was peripheral blood, obtained from a patient treated with radiotherapy plus ipilimumab. The receptor set was obtained from a human donor with non-small cell lung cancer that progressed on radiotherapy plus ipilimumab. Each CDR3 is given without its conserved first and last residue. Fields, in order: J gene, V gene, clone size, CDR3 protein. Clone size is stated in some rows and not others, as once, few, many or a class when expanded.

>TRBJ2-1|TRBV11-3|-
ASSLLAGVEQF
>TRBJ1-2|TRBV5-1|-
ASSLDPGAREGYT
>TRBJ1-5|TRBV7-8|-
ASSRQGTGRQPQH
>TRBJ2-5|TRBV4-2|-
ASSPRGRGGQETQY
>TRBJ2-5|TRBV5-1|once
ASSLGRRETQY
>TRBJ2-2|TRBV18|-
ASSPVGLAGMNTGELF
>TRBJ2-5|TRBV5-4|-
ASSKGTSGLETQY
>TRBJ2-5|TRBV5-1|-
ASSSTSGISETQY
>TRBJ1-2|TRBV7-2|-
ASSLRDGGYT
>TRBJ2-1|TRBV30|-
AWSVLAGGDEQF
>TRBJ2-7|TRBV2|-
ASSEGRYEQY
>TRBJ2-7|TRBV5-1|once
ASSLGHTGPIQSNEQY
>TRBJ2-1|TRBV6-6|-
ASSYSTAGMYDEQF
>TRBJ2-1|TRBV6-1|-
ASSDQPQGGEQF
>TRBJ2-7|TRBV27|-
ASSPARRGGYEQY
>TRBJ2-1|TRBV5-4|-
ASTPGTGLGNNEQF
>TRBJ2-1|TRBV4-2|-
ASSQEWKNNEQF
>TRBJ2-1|TRBV4-2|-
ASSPGLLGPYNEQF
>TRBJ2-6|TRBV7-8|once
ASSFYSGANVLT
>TRBJ2-2|TRBV6-5|-
ASAARSTGELF
>TRBJ1-1|TRBV4-2|-
ASSHLGGRHTEAF
>TRBJ2-7|TRBV11-3|-
ASSDPFAGETREQY
>TRBJ2-3|TRBV5-1|-
ASSPIGWGGTDTQY